The clone carrying this TCR beta chain was seen more than once but under ten times. Expressed TCRB transcripts got sequenced, as all isolated RNA was reverse transcribed. The method was immunoSEQ multiplex PCR; TCRdb's version includes in-frame clones alone and lacks a portion of them. The profile shows about 900,000 clones, about a sixth of them singletons. The record originates from a study of beta chain features in type 1 diabetes. For the study at large: Over all samples combined, 107,917,701 sorted cells were examined.

CDR3 size: 13 residues. Germline V gives CDR1 SQVTM, CDR2 ANQGSEA. Trimming removed 8 bases at V and 1 base at J, with 13 bases between. Sequenced material: naive CD4+ T cells from blood. This TCR derives from a young woman in good health. The chain recombines TRBV29-1 with TRBJ2-3; D unresolved. CDR3: CSLTTGGTDTQYF. CDR3 nucleotides: TGCAGCCTGACAACTGGGGGCACAGATACGCAGTATTTT.